The clone carrying this TCR beta chain was seen repeatedly, ten times or more. Its antigen remains unknown. The record originates from a study of metastatic and nonmetastatic thyroid tumors. Whole-study context: Repertoires from malignant and benign thyroid patients were compared across blood and tumor or nodule tissue.

The entire patient cohort was treatment-naive prior to thyroid surgery. Per the original methods: Clinicopathological groups supplied CDR3 differences that were used to build a distant-metastasis classifier for papillary thyroid cancer. TCRdb re-clonotyped the PCR reads through MiXCR. What appears here as the V and J calls and clone size reflects TCRdb's work, not the paper's. The sample includes about 24,000 clones, roughly 13% of them seen just once. Whole-study results and caveats: Patients with malignant thyroid tumors reportedly had significantly higher TCR beta diversity than those with benign nodules, in blood and tumor.

Germline trimming cut 4 bases from V and 4 bases from J; bases unmatched to any gene: 8. CDR3 size: 16 residues. CDR1 and CDR2 from the germline V gene are SGHDT and YYEEEE. Sample: blood. The clonotype was recovered from a female donor with papillary thyroid cancer or a benign thyroid nodule (not recorded which). Some clones in this sample may be carry-over from other donors' samples. V is TRBV5-6 and J is TRBJ2-7, with 13 bases identical to TRBD2. CDR3 sequence reads: CASSPRGLAGRYEQYF. CDR3 DNA: TGTGCCAGCAGCCCCCGGGGACTAGCGGGAAGGTACGAGCAGTACTTC.